The present T cell receptor beta chain was sequenced within a study of cytomegalovirus exposure and HLA in healthy donors. The PCR made use of 60 Vbeta and 13 Jbeta primers. Original analysis: In a later analysis, the count reached about 80 million unique TCR beta chains, with roughly 11 million shared. The repertoire was sequenced with immunoSEQ multiplex PCR; TCRdb's copy has only in-frame clones and lacks some. The D gene and trimming were derived from the DNA, and the V and J assignments and clone size from that table. The sample shows about 170,000 clones, around 76% of them seen only once. Sequencing used PBMCs. The clonotype was recovered from a female donor in good health and CMV-seronegative.

CDR3 region: CASSVDGGRAYEQYF. In nucleotides, the CDR3 is TGTGCCAGCAGCGTAGATGGCGGGAGGGCCTACGAGCAGTACTTC. The chain has TRBV9 and TRBJ2-7; 9 nucleotides line up with TRBD2. V lost 0 bases to trimming and J lost 2 bases; unmatched junction nucleotides: 3. This CDR3 contains 15 residues. Germline-derived CDR1 and CDR2 are SGDLS and YYNGEE.